This entry concerns a single TCR beta chain. Its antigen is unknown. No much larger clone is present one base from it, and per-base qualities are unavailable. Using the deep immunoSEQ assay, multiplex PCR amplified TCR CDR3 regions from genomic DNA. Extracted genomic DNA from each cell subset was spread evenly across all wells of several immunoSEQ 96-well plates, with each plate serving as a replicate. For sorted subsets, each replicate PCR was loaded with about 200 ng genomic DNA, equivalent to 30,000 or so T cell genomes. Purified libraries were measured with a Qubit 3.0 fluorometer, size-checked on a Bioanalyzer 2100, and measured again with the KAPA Library Quantification kit. Every immunoSEQ 96-well plate was sequenced on a dedicated single-read 150-cycle Illumina NextSeq 550 flow cell. Processing in the source paper ran as follows. Because the immunoSEQ output included only junctional sequences and no quality scores, the filtering could not be the same as the filtering used for full-length reads. Sequences were annotated with PyIR, a Python wrapper for IgBLAST v1.9, using IMGT germline references to assign V/J genes and CDR3. Reads were filtered out if the reads had weak V/J assignments (E-value above 1e-6), no CDR3, stop codons, out-of-frame junctions, or ambiguous translated residues. V3J clonotypes were defined as sequences sharing the same inferred V gene, J gene, and CDR3 amino acid sequence. To compute the percentage overlap between repertoires, the number of shared unique clonotypes was divided by the size of the smaller repertoire. RTK rarefaction, the Chao1 estimator, and Recon v2.1 estimates of unobserved clonotypes were used to assess repertoire richness. Generation probabilities were computed with OLGA for all TCRbeta clonotypes obtained by the gDNA method from four donors. Drawn from immuneACCESS, this table holds only the in-frame rearrangements with V and J called that TCRdb kept. Clones are partly lost; checked studies trace under half to an unresolved V gene and leave the rest unexplained. V and J calls and clone size are those listed in that table; D and trimming were worked out from the DNA. The sample table records some 2.1 million clones; around 96% of these occur just once. The top ten clonotypes cover more than 0.95% of the sample.

These data come from a study of shared clonotypes between healthy human individuals (dated by TCRdb to 2019 to 2021). Concerning the study at large: A few men and two women, aged 18 to 49 years, made up the cohort. Different laboratories and diverse techniques were used to prepare libraries and sequence TCR repertoires, to increase sequencing depth and limit assay-specific biases. Per donor, leukapheresis produced somewhere between about 0.94 and 9 billion PBMCs. For each donor, CD4 naive and CD4 memory were each run on three plates, CD8 naive on two plates, and CD8 memory on one plate. To estimate repertoire size and how much clonotypes are shared between individuals, the study performed deep sequencing of blood TCR repertoires from roughly five healthy adults. Beyond this particular receptor, the publication reports: Based on pairwise subsampling, the degree of clonotype sharing among donors was expected to be affected by sequencing depth. The genetic and exposure-history diversity represented was limited by the small number of donors. Estimated clonotype richness was generally larger for naive than for memory subsets. Sampling was restricted to blood, and TCR repertoires in tissues likely differ from the TCR repertoires found in blood. Higher generation probabilities were observed for clonotypes shared by all four sorted-subset donors than for non-shared clonotypes. About 4.5% of naive CD4, 3.5% of naive CD8, approximately 2% of memory CD4, and more than 0.35% of memory CD8 clonotypes were shared across several donors. Even with the large sequencing depth, rarefaction of the sorted-subset datasets indicated that sequencing was incomplete.

Including the terminal cysteine and phenylalanine, the CDR3 comprises 16 residues. The retained sequence is limited to the CDR3, 48 bases, with the frame set at the first base. V drops 2 bases and J drops 0 bases, leaving 9 bases in between. CDR1 and CDR2, looked up from the germline V gene, are SGHDT and YYEEEE. CD8 naive samples were CD45RO-negative cells positively selected for CCR7, giving a CD45RA+CCR7+ population that excluded TemRA cells. The donors were healthy, HIV-negative adults with no recently reported acute infections or vaccinations. Every donor was a Caucasian adult residing in Nashville, Tennessee, USA. After blood collection by leukapheresis, PBMCs were isolated using Ficoll-Histopaque density gradient centrifugation and then cryopreserved in the vapor phase of liquid nitrogen. Purity and quantity of every magnetically sorted T cell population were checked by analytical flow cytometry. From each sorted fraction, genomic DNA was isolated and quantified by UV absorbance on a Nanodrop 2000c.

Recombination linked TRBV5-6 to TRBJ2-6; no D gene call is confident. This receptor was obtained from a man younger than 35 in good health. Specimen: naive CD8+ T cells sorted from blood. Read against the paper, the sample's cell subset or site label means: CD45RA+CCR7+. CDR3 loop: CASSFQASSGANVLTF. The DNA sequence is given as TGTGCCAGCAGCTTCCAGGCAAGCTCTGGGGCCAACGTCCTGACTTTC.